The rows below give T cell receptor beta chains drawn from one sample of a study of T-cell reconstitution after alpha-beta-depleted transplantation in children. A single record per CDR3 protein comes from TCRdb applying MiXCR to the PCR reads. The sample records some 590,000 distinct CDR3 sequences, about 10% being singletons. Specimen: PBMCs from the stem cell graft donor, collected from the stem cell graft. The receptors here all came from a human donor who donated a stem cell graft to a child with acute myeloid leukemia. Each CDR3 is given with its conserved first and last residue. Not every row has a clone size; where given, it reads once, few, many or a size class.

>.|TRBV7-2|TRBJ1-3
CASSHRLGKGSSPGNTIYF
>.|TRBV24-1|TRBJ2-7
CATSDFGGEQYF
>few|TRBV7-7|TRBJ1-4
CASSLNNAEKLFF
>.|TRBV20-1|TRBJ2-5
CSAMRERETQYF
>.|TRBV29-1|TRBJ1-2
CSVTGVPDYGYTF
>once|TRBV27|TRBJ2-1
CASSLNPGLYNEQFF
>few|TRBV30|TRBJ2-3
CAWSGQAISTDTQYF
>many|TRBV4-3|TRBJ2-7
CASSQGLAGAYEQYF
>.|TRBV5-1|TRBJ2-1
CASSFGTLTHNEQFF
>.|TRBV30|TRBJ1-1
CAWSRTGGNTEAFF
>.|TRBV7-9|TRBJ1-1
CASSFRPRLQNTEAFF
>many|TRBV10-3|TRBJ1-1
CAIRSAGLTEAFF
>.|TRBV18|TRBJ2-7
CASSPEGDEQYF
>.|TRBV5-1|TRBJ2-1
CASSLEGPRAVNEQFF
>many|TRBV5-1|TRBJ2-1
CASNRLSSYNEQFF
>few|TRBV28|TRBJ1-1
CASSTGGASTEAFF
>many|TRBV12-3/TRBV12-4|TRBJ2-2
CAVTRLAGNTGELFF